The 3 T cell receptor beta chains below all came from one sample that was sequenced in a study of memory CD4+ T cells and cytomegalovirus serostatus. Generated by immunoSEQ multiplex PCR, the TCRdb table keeps only in-frame clones and is missing some. The table shows around 57,000 clones, with over 70% occurring only once. The sort gate was single viable CD3+CD4+CD8-CD45RO+ cells for memory CD4+ T cells. The sequenced sample was memory CD4+ T cells from blood. The receptors were sampled from an adult in good health and CMV-seronegative. Some clones in this sample may be carry-over from other donors' samples.

The chain is built from TRBV30 and TRBJ2-5; TRBD1 aligns across 8 bases. The DNA matches TRBJ2-7 better at its end, which makes the J call doubtful. The CDR3 sequence is 14 residues long. CDR1 is GTSNPN and CDR2 is SVGIG in the germline V gene (reference sequence). In DNA, the CDR3 is TGTGCCTGGAGTCCTCCGGACAGGGTGTACGAGCAGTACTTC. Amino acid sequence: CAWSPPDRVYEQYF.

This clone was observed a handful of times. The V and J genes are TRBV27 and TRBJ1-5; D gene ambiguous. Germline assignment: CDR1 MNHEY and CDR2 SMNVEV (reference sequence). CDR3 size: 13 residues. With 3 bases removed from V and 6 bases from J, the gap between germline ends came to 9 bases. This CDR3 is CASSFLQSQPQHF. CDR3 DNA sequence: TGTGCCAGCAGTTTCCTTCAATCTCAGCCCCAGCATTTT.

J is TRBJ1-4 and V is TRBV2, with no clear D. The V gene lost 8 bases and the J gene lost 2 bases, with 9 bases spanning the gap. Germline V CDR1 and CDR2: SNHLY, FYNNEI. The CDR3 extends over 13 amino acids. CDR3 in DNA: TGTGCCAGCGCCGAGACGACTAATGAAAAACTGTTTTTT. Translated, it gives CASAETTNEKLFF.